The 27 T cell receptor beta chains below were found in one sample sequenced in a study of cytomegalovirus exposure and HLA in healthy donors. The PCR was carried out with 60 Vbeta primers and 13 Jbeta primers. The assay was immunoSEQ multiplex PCR, and TCRdb's table has in-frame clones only and misses some. The data hold 200,000 to 250,000 clones, with over 65% observed a single time. Sequenced input: PBMCs. The receptors come from a man aged 18 to 30 in good health and CMV-seronegative.

In nucleotides, the CDR3 is TGTGCCATCAGCCAGGGTCAGGGCTATGGCTACACCTTC. Its protein product is CAISQGQGYGYTF. The V and J genes are TRBV10-3 and TRBJ1-2; a possible D gene is TRBD1 (5 bases). V was trimmed by 6 bases and J by 4 bases, leaving 12 bases between them. Germline values: CDR1 ENHRY, CDR2 SYGVKD. CDR3 length: 13 amino acids.

This clone was recorded only once. This chain joins TRBV10-3 and TRBJ1-5; the D is unclear. CDR3 length: 15 amino acids. CDR1 and CDR2 from the germline V gene are ENHRY and SYGVKD. V dropped 3 bases and J dropped 2 bases, with 11 bases sitting between them. The CDR3 region has the DNA TGTGCCATCAGTGATCCCGGGGATGGCAATCAGCCCCAGCATTTT. The encoded protein is CAISDPGDGNQPQHF.

This clone was detected once. V is TRBV6-5 and J is TRBJ2-6; D is unresolved. Germline values: CDR1 MNHEY, CDR2 SVGAGI. Trimming took 6 bases from V and 4 from J, leaving 13 bases between them. The CDR3 loop spans 15 amino acids. The CDR3 loop is CASRSVMAGANVLTF. The CDR3 DNA follows: TGTGCCAGCAGATCCGTCATGGCCGGGGCCAACGTCCTGACTTTC.

V is TRBV19 and J is TRBJ1-2, with D possibly being TRBD1 (6 bases). V gave up 5 bases and J gave up 3 bases, with 13 bases separating them. The germline V gene has CDR1 LNHDA and CDR2 SQIVND (reference sequence). There are 14 residues in the CDR3. The CDR3 protein is CASSSGGVYYGYTF. CDR3 DNA: TGTGCCAGTAGTTCTGGGGGCGTATACTATGGCTACACCTTC.

This rearrangement joins TRBV19 to TRBJ2-1; the D is unclear. The length of the CDR3 is 16 residues. Trimming took 5 bases from V and 3 from J, leaving 17 bases between them. CDR1 LNHDA and CDR2 SQIVND come from the germline V gene (reference sequence). The CDR3 protein is CASSSGGGRFYNEQFF. The CDR3, as DNA: TGTGCCAGTAGTTCCGGCGGTGGCAGATTCTACAATGAGCAGTTCTTC.

The J gene is TRBJ1-1, the V gene TRBV10-3; 7 bases align to TRBD1. V lost 7 bases to trimming and J lost 3 bases; unmatched junction nucleotides: 5. The CDR3 covers 13 residues. The germline gives CDR1 ENHRY, CDR2 SYGVKD. The CDR3 region has the DNA TGTGCCATCAAGGGGGCCGGGGACACTGAAGCTTTCTTT. It codes for CAIKGAGDTEAFF.

The V gene is TRBV12-5, the J gene TRBJ2-2, with 10 nucleotides matching TRBD1. CDR1 and CDR2 (germline): LGHNT, FRNRAP. The CDR3 spans 16 residues. V lost 3 bases to trimming and J lost 3 bases; unmatched junction nucleotides: 4. DNA for the CDR3: TGTGCTAGTGGTTTTGGGACAGGGGTAGACACCGGGGAGCTGTTTTTT. This gives the protein CASGFGTGVDTGELFF.

Only one count was recorded for this clone. The chain uses TRBV9 and TRBJ1-2, with a tentative D call TRBD1 (5 bases). This CDR3 comprises 15 residues. CDR1 SGDLS and CDR2 YYNGEE come from the germline V gene. Trimming took 0 bases from V and 8 from J, leaving 17 bases between them. The CDR3 here is CASSVEWQGVGGYTF. Written as DNA, the CDR3 is TGTGCCAGCAGCGTAGAATGGCAGGGTGTGGGCGGCTACACCTTC.

The rearrangement uses TRBV11-2 and TRBJ2-1, with TRBD2 as a possible D gene (5 bases). V was cut by 5 bases and J by 0 bases, with 14 bases left in between. The CDR3 totals 16 residues. Germline lookup yields CDR1 SGHAT and CDR2 FQNNGV. This chain's CDR3 is CASSRRADRSYNEQFF. The CDR3 DNA reads TGTGCCAGCAGCCGACGAGCGGACCGCTCCTACAATGAGCAGTTCTTC.

The genes are TRBV6-1 and TRBJ1-5, with no clear D. Trimming cost V 2 bases and J 2 bases, with 7 bases left between them. CDR3 size: 14 residues. The germline CDR1 and CDR2 sequences are MNHNS and SASEGT. This CDR3 reads CASSEMQGNQPQHF. As DNA, the CDR3 is TGTGCCAGCAGTGAAATGCAGGGCAATCAGCCCCAGCATTTT.

Here the CDR3 reads CSVRGEREIKNEQFF. The CDR3 nucleotides read TGCAGCGTGCGAGGGGAGCGGGAGATAAAAAATGAGCAGTTCTTC. V gene TRBV29-1 combines with J gene TRBJ2-1; 8 nucleotides match TRBD2. Germline CDR1 SQVTM, CDR2 ANQGSEA. CDR3 length equals 15 residues. V shed 6 bases, J shed 7 bases, and the junction held 14 bases outside the gene matches.

The CDR3: CASTKKQGPSNTGELFF. The CDR3 region has the DNA TGCGCCAGCACGAAGAAACAGGGGCCTTCGAACACCGGGGAGCTGTTTTTT. The rearrangement uses TRBV5-1 and TRBJ2-2, with 7 bases matching TRBD1. With 6 bases clipped from V and 0 bases from J, the junction kept 11 bases outside the gene matches. The CDR3 runs 17 residues. Germline V gene lookup returns CDR1 SGHRS and CDR2 YFSETQ.

The chain has TRBV6-1 and TRBJ1-1; 10 bases are shared with TRBD1. The CDR3 runs to 17 residues. The junction had 13 bases not matched to a gene; V was cut back by 4 bases and J by 5 bases. Germline V gives CDR1 MNHNS, CDR2 SASEGT. CDR3 region: CASSVGQGVLAGTEAFF. CDR3 coding DNA: TGTGCCAGCAGTGTCGGACAGGGGGTCCTCGCGGGTACTGAAGCTTTCTTT.

V is TRBV5-1 and J is TRBJ2-7; 13 bases map to TRBD2. CDR1 and CDR2 from the germline V gene are SGHRS and YFSETQ. The CDR3 spans 15 residues. Trimming cost V 4 bases and J 3 bases; bases outside gene matches: 4. The chain's CDR3 is CASSRTSGRVYEQYF. For the CDR3, the DNA is TGCGCCAGCAGCCGGACTAGCGGGAGAGTCTACGAGCAGTACTTC.

The chain has TRBV19 and TRBJ2-1; D might be TRBD2 (5 bases). This CDR3 spans 11 amino acids. Germline lookup yields CDR1 LNHDA and CDR2 SQIVND (reference sequence). V was clipped by 1 base and J by 10 bases, with 5 bases between them. The CDR3 DNA reads as TGTGCCAGTAGTATAGGCGGGGAGCAGTTCTTC. It specifies CASSIGGEQFF. The whole variable domain, remainder taken from reference TRBV19 and TRBJ2-1, is DGGITQSPKYLFRKEGQNVTLSCEQNLNHDAMYWYRQDPGQGLRLIYYSQIVNDFQKGDIAEGYSVSREKKESFPLTVTSAQKNPTAFYLCASSIGGEQFFGPGTRLTVL.

V is TRBV15 and J is TRBJ2-7, with a weak D call TRBD2 (6 bases). Trimming stripped 1 base from V and 3 bases from J, with 10 bases between. Germline CDR1 is LNHNV and CDR2 is YYDKDF (reference sequence). This CDR3 spans 14 amino acids. CDR3 sequence (DNA): TGTGCCACCAGCAGAGTGGAGGGTGACTACGAGCAGTACTTC. Translation: CATSRVEGDYEQYF.

The V and J genes are TRBV29-1 and TRBJ1-2; no clear D. CDR1 is SQVTM and CDR2 is ANQGSEA in the germline V gene. There are 9 residues in the CDR3. Trimming removed 4 bases at V and 6 bases at J, with 3 bases between. CDR3 residues: CSVGNGYTF. DNA for the CDR3: TGCAGCGTTGGTAATGGCTACACCTTC.

The chain joins TRBV28 to TRBJ2-7, with 8 nucleotides matching TRBD1. The CDR3 has 14 residues. With 7 bases clipped from V and 7 bases from J, the junction kept 12 bases outside the gene matches. Per the germline V gene, CDR1 is MDHEN and CDR2 is SYDVKM. The CDR3 DNA reads as TGTGCCAGCACCGAGACAGGGGCCCCGAGGGAGCAGTACTTC. Its translation is CASTETGAPREQYF.

This clone has only a few counts. This chain links TRBV9 with TRBJ2-1; no clear D gene. Trimming left V 0 bases short and J 6 bases short, with 7 bases between. CDR1 is SGDLS, CDR2 YYNGEE, per germline. The CDR3 runs 13 residues. In DNA form, the CDR3 reads TGTGCCAGCAGCGTAGGTTCCCTCAATGAGCAGTTCTTC. This codes for CASSVGSLNEQFF.

V and J are TRBV28 and TRBJ2-1; D may be TRBD1 (5 bases). The CDR3 spans 13 residues. V shed 3 bases and J shed 7 bases, with 10 bases lying between them. Germline-derived CDR1 and CDR2 are MDHEN and SYDVKM. CDR3: CASSFIKGNEQFF. The CDR3 DNA is TGTGCCAGCAGTTTTATTAAGGGGAATGAGCAGTTCTTC.

V is TRBV19 and J is TRBJ2-1, with D possibly matching TRBD2 (5 bases). CDR1 and CDR2 from the germline V gene are LNHDA and SQIVND (reference sequence). Trimming removed 4 bases at V and 5 bases at J, with 9 bases between. The CDR3 is 13 residues long. CDR3 amino acids: CASSTGLHNEQFF. DNA of the CDR3: TGTGCCAGTAGTACCGGACTCCACAATGAGCAGTTCTTC.

The V call is TRBV18, the J call TRBJ2-7; no clear D. Between the trimmed V and J ends, which lost 3 bases and 4 bases, there was a span of 10 bases. Per the germline V gene, CDR1 is KGHSH and CDR2 is LQKENI. This CDR3 has 13 residues. Here the CDR3 reads CASSPPLGYEQYF. The CDR3 coding sequence is TGTGCCAGCTCACCCCCCCTCGGGTACGAGCAGTACTTC. The variable domain in full, completed from reference TRBV18 and TRBJ2-7, reads NAGVMQNPRHLVRRRGQEARLRCSPMKGHSHVYWYRQLPEEGLKFMVYLQKENIIDESGMPKERFSAEFPKEGPSILRIQQVVRGDSAAYFCASSPPLGYEQYFGPGTRLTVT.

This clone turned up a few times. The chain recombines TRBV19 with TRBJ2-5; 7 bases line up with TRBD1. J lost 4 bases, V lost 7 bases, and 15 bases had no gene match. The V gene's germline CDR1 is LNHDA and CDR2 SQIVND (reference sequence). This CDR3 region has 16 residues. CDR3 protein: CASMRTGRVSRETQYF. CDR3 bases: TGTGCCAGTATGCGGACAGGAAGGGTTTCGCGAGAGACCCAGTACTTC.

V gene TRBV19 combines with J gene TRBJ1-1; D is possibly TRBD1 (5 bases). V shed 3 bases and J shed 4 bases, with 12 bases lying between them. The CDR3 has 14 residues. Germline V CDR1 and CDR2: LNHDA, SQIVND (reference sequence). CDR3 sequence reads: CASSIWGGVTEAFF. Here the CDR3 DNA reads TGTGCCAGTAGTATTTGGGGGGGGGTCACTGAAGCTTTCTTT.

The V call is TRBV19, the J call TRBJ1-5; TRBD1 matches at 9 bases. J lost 8 bases, V lost 4 bases, and 6 bases had no gene match. The CDR3 runs 14 residues. The germline gives CDR1 LNHDA, CDR2 SQIVND (reference sequence). In nucleotides, the CDR3 is TGTGCCAGTAGTAGAACGGACAGGGGTGAGCCCCAGCATTTT. This sequence encodes CASSRTDRGEPQHF.

The V and J genes are TRBV5-4 and TRBJ1-2; tentative D call: TRBD1 (5 bases). V lost 4 bases and J lost 4, with 20 bases in between. Germline CDR1 and CDR2: SGHNT and YYREEE (reference sequence). The CDR3 extends over 16 amino acids. The CDR3 loop is CASSHDRQGLTYGYTF. The CDR3 region has the DNA TGTGCCAGCAGCCATGATAGGCAGGGACTTACCTATGGCTACACCTTC.

The V call is TRBV4-2, the J call TRBJ2-5; D uncertain. The J call is in doubt because the DNA end fits TRBJ2-7 better. The CDR3 is 11 amino acids. Looked up from germline, CDR1 is LGHNA and CDR2 is YNFKEQ. The CDR3 sequence is CASSNSYEQYF. The CDR3 nucleotides are TGTGCCAGCAGCAACTCCTACGAGCAGTACTTC.